These 9 T cell receptor beta chains were all obtained from the same sample, sequenced in a study of monozygotic twins with inflammatory bowel disease. Reprocessing the 5' RACE reads, TCRdb reports a single entry for every CDR3 protein and omits DNA. The sample has about 420,000 distinct CDR3 sequences. Specimen: blood. The source of these receptors is a human donor with ulcerative colitis or Crohn's disease, or a healthy co-twin of an affected twin (not recorded which).

The chain combines TRBV20-1 with TRBJ1-1; as DNA is missing, the TRBD1 call by TCRdb cannot be tested. The CDR3 covers 13 residues. Germline lookup yields CDR1 DFQATT and CDR2 SNEGSKA (reference sequence). The CDR3 loop reads CSARGQLYAEAFF.

The chain has TRBV9 and TRBJ2-1. From germline, CDR1 is SGDLS and CDR2 YYNGEE. CDR3 length: 15 residues. The CDR3 loop is CASSVVGSLGNEQFF.

The chain joins TRBV5-6 to TRBJ1-3. Looked up from germline, CDR1 is SGHDT and CDR2 is YYEEEE. The CDR3 is 16 residues long. The CDR3 sequence: CASSLWVGVSGNTIYF.

The genes are TRBV6-5 and TRBJ2-3; TCRdb reports TRBD1, a call that lacks DNA to check it against. This CDR3 spans 14 amino acids. Looked up from germline, CDR1 is MNHEY and CDR2 is SVGAGI. CDR3 protein: CASSSDIQGDTQYF.

This chain connects TRBV5-8 to TRBJ2-7; checking the TCRdb D call of TRBD1 is not possible without DNA. CDR3 length equals 14 residues. CDR1 and CDR2 from the germline V gene are SGHTS and YDEGEE. The CDR3 loop is CASNYGQGGGEQYF.

This chain uses TRBV7-3 with TRBJ2-1; with no DNA, the TCRdb D assignment of TRBD2 cannot be verified. Germline CDR1 and CDR2: SGHTA and FQGTGA. This CDR3 is built from 17 residues. The CDR3 spells CASSSFETPLSYNEQFF.

The chain recombines TRBV11-2 with TRBJ2-7; TCRdb designates TRBD1, a call that cannot be tested without DNA. This CDR3 is built from 15 residues. Looked up from germline, CDR1 is SGHAT and CDR2 is FQNNGV. The CDR3 here is CASSRPRDRAYEQYF.

CDR3 sequence reads: CAARDAPTDTQYF. V is TRBV10-3 and J is TRBJ2-3; TCRdb picks TRBD1, but there is no DNA to check that call. The CDR3 length is 13 residues. Germline CDR1 ENHRY, CDR2 SYGVKD.

The chain recombines TRBV10-3 with TRBJ2-2. The germline V gene has CDR1 ENHRY and CDR2 SYGVKD. This CDR3 is built from 12 residues. The CDR3 is CAISGGNGELFF.